One sample yielded the 30 T cell receptor beta chains listed below, sequenced in a study of T cell clonality in common variable immunodeficiency. Method: immunoSEQ multiplex PCR; TCRdb's copy keeps in-frame clones and lacks some. The sample holds under 35,000 clones, and no clone turns up only once. Material: peripheral blood mononuclear cells. These receptors were collected from a person between 18 and 75 years old in good health.

In its sample, this clone was seen many times. The observed sequence ends 3 residues before the CDR3 terminus, with the missing tail filled in from the germline J gene. The chain has TRBV20-1 and TRBJ2-1; 8 bases agree with TRBD2. The CDR3 extends over 15 amino acids. The V segment lost 0 bases and the J segment 2 bases; nucleotides outside the gene matches: 3. The germline gives CDR1 DFQATT, CDR2 SNEGSKA (reference sequence). The DNA read from the CDR3 is TGCAGTGCTAGAGAAAAGGGACTAGCCTACAATGAG. Amino acids: CSAREKGLAYNE. The entire CDR3 is CSAREKGLAYNEQFF.

Many counts were recorded for this clone. Its ends do not fully match the called genes, so a read error is possible. The CDR3 is cut off 3 residues early in the read; its end comes from the germline J gene. The V gene is TRBV4-2, the J gene TRBJ1-2; D is perhaps TRBD1 (6 bases). CDR3 size: 16 residues. Looked up from germline, CDR1 is LGHNA and CDR2 is YNFKEQ. The CDR3: CASSRGTQTVTYGYTF. Incomplete CDR3 DNA: TGCGCCAGCAGCCGTGGGACACAGACAGTAACCTATGGC.

This clone came up a few times. This may be a read error, as it is one base from a much larger clone. The read ends 3 residues early relative to the CDR3; the germline J gene fills the gap. The chain recombines TRBV5-1 with TRBJ2-5; 11 nucleotides agree with TRBD1. Germline CDR1 reads SGHRS; CDR2 reads YFSETQ. CDR3 size: 14 residues. The CDR3 region is CASREGQGADTQYF. CDR3 bases read: TGCGCCAGCAGGGAAGGACAGGGGGCAGATACC.

This clone was recorded at least ten times. Sequencing ends 3 residues short of the CDR3 end; the germline J gene provides the rest. The J gene is TRBJ2-2, the V gene TRBV7-6; D is perhaps TRBD2 (6 bases). The CDR3 extends over 16 amino acids. Trimming stripped 4 bases from V and 9 bases from J, with 21 bases between. Germline CDR1 SGHVS, CDR2 FNYEAQ. Incomplete CDR3 DNA: TGTGCCAGCAGCTCCTCGGGACTCCAATCGCGAAGGGAG. Amino acid sequence: CASSSSGLQSRRE. The CDR3 as a whole reads CASSSSGLQSRRELFF.

This clone was found many times. The read terminates 3 residues before the CDR3 end, so the remaining end is supplied by the germline J gene. V is TRBV7-9 and J is TRBJ1-2; TRBD1 is a possible D gene (6 bases). With 1 base removed from V and 6 bases from J, the gap between germline ends came to 6 bases. The CDR3 is 12 amino acids. In germline, CDR1 is SEHNR, CDR2 FQNEAQ (reference sequence). This chain's CDR3 is CASSLGTDGYTF. The CDR3 DNA, read in part, is TGTGCCAGCAGCTTAGGGACAGATGGC.

This clone was seen only a few times. The read falls 3 residues short of the CDR3 end, and the missing part is taken from the germline J gene. J is TRBJ1-1 and V is TRBV30; 11 nucleotides align to TRBD1. CDR1 is GTSNPN, CDR2 SVGIG, per germline (reference sequence). This CDR3 is 15 amino acids long. The sequenced part of the CDR3 DNA is TGTGCCTGGAGTGCAGGACAGGGGGCGAGGGAGACA. It translates to CAWSAGQGARET. From start to end, the CDR3 is CAWSAGQGARETAFF. Combining the CDR3 with reference TRBV30 and TRBJ1-1 gives the whole variable domain SQTIHQWPATLVQPVGSPLSLECTVEGTSNPNLYWYRQAAGRGLQLLFYSVGIGQISSEVPQNLSASRPQDRQFILSSKKLLLSDSGFYLCAWSAGQGARETAFFGQGTRLTVV.

This clone was recorded at least ten times. The read terminates 3 residues before the CDR3 end, so the remaining end is supplied by the germline J gene. The genes are TRBV6-4 and TRBJ1-1; no clear D. CDR1 and CDR2 from the germline V gene are MRHNA and SNTAGT. The CDR3 has 13 residues. V shed 5 bases and J shed 2 bases, with 9 bases lying between them. This CDR3 reads CASSQEENTEAFF. The part of the CDR3 DNA that was read is TGTGCCAGCAGTCAGGAAGAAAACACTGAA.

Note on this clone: One end of the junction varies from germline; a read error may be responsible. The missing CDR3 end, 3 residues past where the read stops, is filled in from the germline J gene. The rearrangement joins TRBV5-1 to TRBJ1-2, with D perhaps matching TRBD1 (6 bases). The CDR3 is 12 residues long. Germline V CDR1 and CDR2: SGHRS, YFSETQ. The CDR3 is CASSRDNYGYTF. The sequenced part of the CDR3 DNA is TGCGCCAGCAGCCGGGACAACTATGGT. The full variable domain, its missing parts supplied by reference TRBV5-1 and TRBJ1-2, is KAGVTQTPRYLIKTRGQQVTLSCSPISGHRSVSWYQQTPGQGLQFLFEYFSETQRNKGNFPGRFSGRQFSNSRSEMNVSTLELGDSALYLCASSRDNYGYTFGSGTRLTVV.

This clone occurred many times. An end of the junction does not agree with germline; a read error may underlie this. CDR3 loop: CASSPHGEGAHEQYF. CDR3 DNA, as far as it was read: TGCGCCAGCAGCCCCCACGGAGAGGGGGCCCACGAG. The chain joins TRBV4-2 to TRBJ2-7, with 7 bases aligning to TRBD1. With the read ending 3 residues before the CDR3 end, the germline J gene is used to fill in that end. The CDR3 is made up of 15 amino acids. The germline V gene has CDR1 LGHNA and CDR2 YNFKEQ.

This clone was counted many times. The sequenced fragment ends 3 residues before the CDR3 boundary, so the rest is inferred from the germline J gene. The chain is built from TRBV19 and TRBJ1-2, with D possibly TRBD1 on 5 matching bases. The CDR3 covers 14 residues. From germline, CDR1 is LNHDA and CDR2 SQIVND (reference sequence). V was pared by 3 bases and J by 4 bases, with 12 bases between. Here the CDR3 reads CASSIAGQIYGYTF. The covered CDR3 bases are TGTGCCAGTAGTATCGCGGGGCAGATCTATGGC.

The table lists this clone with many counts. From the germline J gene comes the end of the CDR3, since the read stops 3 residues before it. J is TRBJ2-7 and V is TRBV2; tentative D call: TRBD1 (5 bases). Trimming pared 1 base from V and 0 bases from J, leaving 13 bases between. The CDR3 extends over 16 amino acids. Germline CDR1 is SNHLY and CDR2 is FYNNEI. CDR3 DNA (partial): TGTGCCAGCAGTGAAGGTAACAGGTCCCTCTCCTACGAG. The encoded protein is CASSEGNRSLSYE. In full, the CDR3 is CASSEGNRSLSYEQYF.

This clone was detected ten times or more. CDR3 protein: CASSPGDNTEAFF. The sequenced part of the CDR3 DNA is TGTGCCAGCAGCCCAGGGGATAACACTGAA. The chain recombines TRBV5-4 with TRBJ1-1; TRBD1 is a possible D gene (6 bases). From the germline J gene comes the end of the CDR3, since the read stops 3 residues before it. The germline CDR1 and CDR2 sequences are SGHNT and YYREEE (reference sequence). The ends were cut back, 4 bases at V and 2 bases at J, with 9 bases in the middle. The CDR3 is 13 amino acids.

This clone appeared many times. Coverage ceases 3 residues before the CDR3 finishes, and the germline J gene fills in the end. The rearrangement joins TRBV2 to TRBJ2-7, with TRBD2 identical over 9 bases. The germline V gene encodes CDR1 SNHLY and CDR2 FYNNEI. The V segment lost 8 bases and the J segment 3 bases; nucleotides outside the gene matches: 23. The CDR3 extends over 19 amino acids. The CDR3 DNA, read in part, is TGTGCCAGCCTCGCTCGGCCGGGACTAGCTCGAGGGGGGGTCTACGAG. Protein: CASLARPGLARGGVYE. The full CDR3 protein reads CASLARPGLARGGVYEQYF.

This clone came up many times. From the germline J gene comes the end of the CDR3, since the read stops 3 residues before it. The chain carries TRBV7-9 and TRBJ2-3, with D possibly TRBD1 on 7 matching bases. The CDR3 loop spans 15 amino acids. Germline V gene sequence: CDR1 SEHNR, CDR2 FQNEAQ (reference sequence). CDR3 DNA (partial): TGTGCCAGCAGCTTAGAAGGGGGCCGGAGGGGGACG. Translating gives CASSLEGGRRGT. The CDR3, in full, reads CASSLEGGRRGTQYF. Based on the CDR3 plus reference TRBV7-9 and TRBJ2-3, the full variable domain is DTGVSQNPRHKITKRGQNVTFRCDPISEHNRLYWYRQTLGQGPEFLTYFQNEAQLEKSRLLSDRFSAERPKGSFSTLEIQRTEQGDSAMYLCASSLEGGRRGTQYFGPGTRLTVL.

This clone has ten or more counts. The missing CDR3 end, 3 residues past where the read stops, is filled in from the germline J gene. This chain uses TRBV12-3 or TRBV12-4 with TRBJ2-7; 7 bases agree with TRBD2. The CDR3 runs 13 residues. V was clipped by 1 base and J by 5 bases; unmatched bases: 2. CDR3 in amino acids: CASSLGGGNEQYF. The sequenced CDR3 bases are TGTGCCAGCAGTTTAGGGGGGGGGAACGAG.

This clone was counted many times. Read data end 3 residues before the CDR3 end; the end is taken from the germline J gene. The V gene is TRBV30, the J gene TRBJ1-1; D gene uncertain. The V gene lost 4 bases and the J gene lost 5 bases, with 17 bases spanning the gap. In germline, CDR1 is GTSNPN, CDR2 SVGIG (reference sequence). This CDR3 has 14 amino acids. The CDR3 spells CAWMSNPQWTEAFF. Incomplete CDR3 DNA: TGTGCCTGGATGTCCAACCCCCAGTGGACTGAA.

In this sample, this clone turned up many times. CDR3 sequence reads: CAWSVQAPYGYTF. The covered CDR3 bases are TGTGCCTGGAGTGTCCAGGCTCCCTATGGC. J is TRBJ1-2 and V is TRBV30, with D hard to call. The read is 3 residues too short to cover the CDR3 end, so that end is filled in from the germline J gene. Germline V gene sequence: CDR1 GTSNPN, CDR2 SVGIG (reference sequence). Trimming removed 0 bases at V and 4 bases at J, with 9 bases between. The CDR3 totals 13 residues.

This clone was seen ten or more times. The CDR3 end falls 3 residues outside the read, so it is completed with the germline J gene. The rearrangement uses TRBV12-3 or TRBV12-4 and TRBJ2-3; D gene unclear. V lost 3 bases and J 0 bases, leaving 7 bases between the germline ends. The CDR3 is 14 amino acids. The CDR3 DNA, read in part, is TGTGCCAGCAGTTTCTACAGTAGCACAGATACG. This gives the protein CASSFYSSTDT. The full CDR3 sequence reads CASSFYSSTDTQYF.

This clone was observed many times. The read stops 3 residues short of the end of the CDR3; the missing end is completed from the germline J gene. This chain joins TRBV4-2 and TRBJ2-5, with a weak D call TRBD2 (6 bases). This CDR3 spans 16 amino acids. The germline CDR1 and CDR2 sequences are LGHNA and YNFKEQ. The V end was cut by 1 base, the J end by 2 bases, with 14 bases between. The CDR3 sequence is CASSQVTGSGQETQYF. The part of the CDR3 DNA that was read is TGTGCCAGCAGCCAAGTTACCGGTAGCGGACAAGAGACC.

In its sample, this clone was seen many times. Coverage ceases 3 residues before the CDR3 finishes, and the germline J gene fills in the end. The rearrangement joins TRBV5-8 to TRBJ1-1, with 8 positions matching TRBD1. The length of the CDR3 is 13 residues. Losses at the gene ends were 2 bases for V and 4 bases for J; bases not matched to a gene: 1. Germline CDR1 is SGHTS and CDR2 is YDEGEE. This chain's CDR3 is CASSLTGGTEAFF. The DNA read from the CDR3 is TGTGCCAGCAGCTTAACAGGGGGCACTGAA.

Within the sample, this clone is medium-sized. The read ends 3 residues early relative to the CDR3; the germline J gene fills the gap. The J gene is TRBJ1-2, the V gene TRBV29-1; TRBD1 matches at 8 bases. The V segment lost 0 bases and the J segment 5 bases; nucleotides outside the gene matches: 8. Germline V CDR1 and CDR2: SQVTM, ANQGSEA. The CDR3 sequence is 15 residues long. The CDR3 bases that were read are TGCAGCGTTGAAGATCACAGGGGGGCTGATTATGGC. It translates to CSVEDHRGADYG. The whole CDR3 protein is CSVEDHRGADYGYTF.

For this clone: The CDR3 is cut off 3 residues early in the read; its end comes from the germline J gene. The gene calls are TRBV19 and TRBJ1-2, with a tentative D call TRBD1 (5 bases). This CDR3 contains 15 residues. CDR1 is LNHDA and CDR2 is SQIVND in the germline V gene (reference sequence). Partial CDR3 DNA: TGTGCCAGTACTGCCGGGACTAGCAGGCACAATGAC. Translation: CASTAGTSRHND. The whole CDR3 protein reads CASTAGTSRHNDYTF.

This clone appeared many times. The observed sequence ends 3 residues before the CDR3 terminus, with the missing tail filled in from the germline J gene. The V and J genes are TRBV2 and TRBJ2-2; 8 bases line up with TRBD1. With V trimmed by 2 bases and J by 5 bases, 16 bases remained unmatched. Germline values: CDR1 SNHLY, CDR2 FYNNEI. The CDR3 consists of 19 residues. This CDR3 reads CASSESRPLQGAGTGELFF. The DNA read from the CDR3 is TGTGCCAGCAGTGAAAGCCGCCCTTTGCAGGGGGCCGGGACCGGGGAG.

This clone was found many times. The CDR3 spells CASSQGQGSTNEKLFF. CDR3 DNA, as far as it was read: TGTGCCAGCAGCCAAGGCCAGGGGTCAACTAATGAAAAA. V is TRBV4-2 and J is TRBJ1-4; D perhaps matches TRBD1 (6 bases). The DNA ends 3 residues before the CDR3 does, and the rest of the CDR3 is filled in from the germline J gene. The CDR3 extends over 16 amino acids. CDR1 LGHNA and CDR2 YNFKEQ come from the germline V gene. The germline V and J ends were trimmed by 1 base and 0 bases, with 9 bases remaining between them.

This clone was recorded at least ten times. CDR3 sequence reads: CASSSDRGGEQYF. The DNA read from the CDR3 is TGTGCCAGCAGCAGTGACAGGGGAGGCGAG. The J gene is TRBJ2-7, the V gene TRBV5-5; 8 bases map to TRBD1. The read terminates 3 residues before the CDR3 end, so the remaining end is supplied by the germline J gene. CDR3 length: 13 residues. The V and J ends lost 4 bases and 6 bases, in that order; junction bases with no gene match: 6. Germline CDR1 SGHKS, CDR2 YYEKEE (reference sequence).

Ten or more counts support this clone. The read finishes 3 residues shy of the CDR3 end, and the germline J gene is used to complete it. The chain is built from TRBV6-1 and TRBJ1-2; 10 positions match TRBD1. The CDR3 runs to 14 residues. The trim removed 4 bases at V and 5 bases at J, leaving 4 bases unmatched. CDR1 is MNHNS, CDR2 SASEGT, per germline. Partial CDR3 DNA: TGTGCCAGCAGTGTTCGACAGGGGGCTTATGGC. Translation: CASSVRQGAYG. From start to end, the CDR3 is CASSVRQGAYGYTF.

This clone was seen repeatedly, ten times or more. The read falls 3 residues short of the CDR3 end, and the missing part is taken from the germline J gene. V gene TRBV7-2 combines with J gene TRBJ1-1, with D possibly TRBD1 on 5 matching bases. Germline CDR1 SGHTA, CDR2 FQGNSA. V was clipped by 5 bases and J by 3 bases, with 10 bases between them. The CDR3 totals 13 residues. Incomplete CDR3 DNA: TGTGCCAGCAGCCCACAGGCGTACACTGAA. It yields the protein CASSPQAYTE. The whole CDR3 protein reads CASSPQAYTEAFF.

This clone was counted many times. The CDR3 loop is CASSQDPLSYNSPLHF. The sequenced CDR3 bases are TGCGCCAGCAGCCAAGATCCCCTCAGTTATAATTCACCC. The chain employs TRBV4-1 and TRBJ1-6; no clear D. The CDR3 is cut off 3 residues early in the read; its end comes from the germline J gene. The CDR3 totals 16 residues. Germline V CDR1 and CDR2: MGHRA, YSYEKL. V was cut by 0 bases and J by 4 bases, with 10 bases left in between.

In its sample, this clone was seen many times. Coverage ceases 3 residues before the CDR3 finishes, and the germline J gene fills in the end. The chain joins TRBV10-3 to TRBJ1-2, with D possibly matching TRBD1 (5 bases). CDR1 is ENHRY, CDR2 SYGVKD, per germline. Trimming left V 2 bases short and J 6 bases short, with 13 bases between. The CDR3 runs to 14 residues. The part of the CDR3 DNA that was read is TGTGCCATCAGTGAGGATCGGGAGGGGAATGGC. Translated, it gives CAISEDREGNG. The complete CDR3 protein is CAISEDREGNGYTF.

This clone was seen ten or more times. The read ends 3 residues before the CDR3 terminus; that terminus is restored from the germline J gene. The rearrangement uses TRBV7-9 and TRBJ2-5, with D perhaps TRBD1 (5 bases). The CDR3 has 13 amino acids. V was cut by 2 bases and J by 5 bases, with 9 bases left in between. Germline CDR1 reads SEHNR; CDR2 reads FQNEAQ (reference sequence). Partial CDR3 DNA: TGTGCCAGCAGCTTAACGACAGTGGAGACC. Amino acid sequence: CASSLTTVET. In full, the CDR3 is CASSLTTVETQYF.